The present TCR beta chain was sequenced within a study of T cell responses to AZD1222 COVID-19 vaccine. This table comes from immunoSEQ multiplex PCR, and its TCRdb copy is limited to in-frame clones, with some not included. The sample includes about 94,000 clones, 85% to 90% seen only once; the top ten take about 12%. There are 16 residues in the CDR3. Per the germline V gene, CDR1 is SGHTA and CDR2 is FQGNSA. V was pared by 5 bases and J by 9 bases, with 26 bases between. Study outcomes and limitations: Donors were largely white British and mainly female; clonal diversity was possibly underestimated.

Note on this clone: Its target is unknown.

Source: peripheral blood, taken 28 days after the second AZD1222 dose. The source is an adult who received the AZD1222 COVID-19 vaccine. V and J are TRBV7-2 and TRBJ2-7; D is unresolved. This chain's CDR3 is CASSPHSVFGRMRQYF. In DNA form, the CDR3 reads TGTGCCAGCAGCCCCCACTCGGTGTTTGGGCGCATGCGGCAGTACTTC.